This TCR beta chain was sequenced for a study of STAT3 mutations in large granular lymphocyte leukemia. Study-level findings and limits: Every T-LGLL patient had at least one immunodominant TCRbeta clonotype.

Trimming stripped 0 bases from V and 6 bases from J, with 9 bases between. CDR1 and CDR2 (germline): LNHNV, YYDKDF (reference sequence). The CDR3 length is 15 residues. As to this clone: Antigen unknown.

Some clones are missing from TCRdb's copy, which holds only in-frame ones; the method was immunoSEQ multiplex PCR. The sample consists of about 9,300 clones, over 75% of them appearing once. This chain joins TRBV15 and TRBJ1-6; no reliable D call. This receptor was obtained from a man of 80 years or more with T-cell large granular lymphocyte leukemia. Some clones in this sample may be carry-over from other donors' samples. The specimen sequenced was peripheral blood mononuclear cells. In nucleotides, the CDR3 is TGTGCCACCAGCAGAGATGGGCAGACTAATTCACCCCTCCACTTT. Protein: CATSRDGQTNSPLHF.